This TCR beta chain was identified in a study of CD4 and CD8 cells across lung adenocarcinoma regions (dated 2018 in TCRdb). Study-level background: The study examined intratumor heterogeneity of the T cell receptor repertoire by comparing tumor centers with tumor margins.

In the case of this clonotype: Its antigen is currently not known. Per-base qualities were not stored, and no clone one base away is much larger.

Library preparation was by PCR. The sequencer listed for this sample is HiSeq X Ten. TCRdb reanalyzed the raw reads on its own, using fastp at Q25 for trimming and MiXCR for clone calling, and kept in-frame beta chains. Each CDR3 protein gets just one entry, which takes the most common genes and DNA from the rows behind it. Here the sample has tens of thousands of distinct CDR3 sequences; less than 60% occur a single time. About 44% of the sample lies in the top ten. The CDR1 and CDR2 encoded by the germline V gene are MNHNS and SASEGT. From the cysteine up to the phenylalanine, the CDR3 has a length of 16 residues. The read is trimmed to its CDR3 DNA, 48 bases read in frame from base 1. Donors were patients with localized lung adenocarcinoma, a subtype of non-small cell lung cancer. These samples came from the centers of localized lung adenocarcinomas. For TCR repertoire analysis, CD8+ T cells from tumor tissue were profiled separately from CD4+ T cells.

The receptor was isolated from a male donor with lung adenocarcinoma. The CD4 and CD8 labels of this study may be unreliable. The specimen was CD8+ T cells from the center of a lung tumor. According to the study, the label for this sample's cell subset or site signals: tumor center region. The V and J genes are TRBV6-1 and TRBJ2-5; the D gene is possibly TRBD1 or TRBD2, each agreeing over 5 bases. Matching the DNA end better, TRBJ2-7 makes the J call doubtful. The DNA sequence is TGTGCCAGCAGTGAGACGGGACGGAGAGCTTCCTACGAGCAGTACTTC. Its protein product is CASSETGRRASYEQYF.